Listed below are T cell receptor beta chains from one sample, sequenced in a study of cytomegalovirus exposure and HLA in healthy donors. Sequencing was performed with immunoSEQ multiplex PCR; in TCRdb, only in-frame clones are kept and a portion is missing. This sample has approximately 99,000 clones, with 90% to 97% found just once. Material: PBMCs. All receptors come from a woman between 18 and 29 years old in good health and CMV-seronegative. Each CDR3 is given without its conserved first and last residue. Fields, in order: clone size, V gene, J gene, CDR3 protein. Some rows mark clone size as missing; the rest say once, few, many or name a class of expanded clone.

.	TRBV11-2	TRBJ1-1	ASSPQGEAF
.	TRBV4-2	TRBJ2-2	ASSQVGGANTGELF
.	TRBV4-1	TRBJ1-2	ASSQGDSYGYT
.	TRBV7-9	TRBJ1-2	ASSPGGYGYT
.	TRBV5-1	TRBJ1-1	ASSLLGVATEAF
.	TRBV14	TRBJ1-6	ASSGQVRGKNSPLH
.	TRBV7-3	TRBJ2-7	ASSLLTPAGFHYEQY
.	TRBV7-2	TRBJ2-3	ASSPFGTAITDTQY
.	TRBV5-5	TRBJ2-7	ASSPRVPEQY
.	TRBV6-6	TRBJ1-1	ASTDSMNTEAF
.	TRBV5-1	TRBJ1-4	ASSSVSGLNEKLF
.	TRBV15	TRBJ2-7	ATSRAPGVGYEQY
.	TRBV2	TRBJ2-3	ASSESSSGTDTQY
.	TRBV4-1	TRBJ2-7	ASSRGTGGHEQY
.	TRBV28	TRBJ2-7	ASSLGARVNEQY
.	TRBV5-1	TRBJ2-6	ASSLWGAGANVLT
.	TRBV10-1	TRBJ2-5	ASSDRGLAGEETQY
.	TRBV19	TRBJ1-1	ASSTLFLDTEAF
.	TRBV9	TRBJ2-1	ASRPHGGVGNEQF
.	TRBV9	TRBJ2-5	ASSGTGRQETQY
.	TRBV4-2	TRBJ1-3	ASSQERFRDRAGNTIY
.	TRBV9	TRBJ2-5	ASSVDWLETQY
.	TRBV19	TRBJ1-5	ASRDRVSQPQH
.	TRBV28	TRBJ2-7	ASYNEGLAGVFNEQY
.	TRBV10-3	TRBJ2-5	AISETGGRETQY
.	TRBV4-3	TRBJ1-5	ASSQGVRGGNQPQH
.	TRBV2	TRBJ1-1	ASGRGYFEAF
.	TRBV27	TRBJ1-2	ASSRPGGGYT
.	TRBV9	TRBJ2-2	ASSEEREGLDTGELF
.	TRBV6-6	TRBJ2-1	ASSHTSGHYNEQF
.	TRBV23-1	TRBJ2-5	ASSQSRQGTQTQY
.	TRBV18	TRBJ1-1	ASSSQATNTEAF
.	TRBV6-5	TRBJ2-2	ASSSDRGLRGELF
.	TRBV27	TRBJ2-3	ASSPQGGTDTQY
.	TRBV19	TRBJ1-3	ASSIDLGDLNTIY
.	TRBV5-1	TRBJ2-7	ASSSLAGGPHEQY
once	TRBV7-9	TRBJ1-2	ASSSGTGGYGYT
.	TRBV5-1	TRBJ2-1	ASSPLISLSYNEQF
.	TRBV11-1	TRBJ2-2	ASSQSAANTGELF
.	TRBV5-6	TRBJ2-7	ASSFTTGFFYEQY
.	TRBV29-1	TRBJ2-3	SVERDRGSTDTQY
.	TRBV7-2	TRBJ2-7	ASSPVSYEQY
.	TRBV19	TRBJ2-7	ASSISGVEQY
.	TRBV7-3	TRBJ1-1	ASSSGANTEAF